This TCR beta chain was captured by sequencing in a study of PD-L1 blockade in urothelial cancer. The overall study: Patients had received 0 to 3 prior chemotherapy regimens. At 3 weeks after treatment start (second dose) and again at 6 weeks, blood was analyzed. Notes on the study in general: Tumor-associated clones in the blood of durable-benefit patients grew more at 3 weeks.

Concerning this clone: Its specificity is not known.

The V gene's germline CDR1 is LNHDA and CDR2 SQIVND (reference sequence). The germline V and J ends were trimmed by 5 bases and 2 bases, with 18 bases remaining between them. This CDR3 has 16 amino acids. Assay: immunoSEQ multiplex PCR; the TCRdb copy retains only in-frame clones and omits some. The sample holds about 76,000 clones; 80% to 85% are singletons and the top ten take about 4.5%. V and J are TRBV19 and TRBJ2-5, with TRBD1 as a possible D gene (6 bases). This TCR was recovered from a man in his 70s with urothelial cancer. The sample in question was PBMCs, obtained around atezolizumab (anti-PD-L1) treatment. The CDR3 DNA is TGTGCCAGTAGTCCGCGAGCGCCGCAGGGGCAAGAGACCCAGTACTTC. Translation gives CASSPRAPQGQETQYF.